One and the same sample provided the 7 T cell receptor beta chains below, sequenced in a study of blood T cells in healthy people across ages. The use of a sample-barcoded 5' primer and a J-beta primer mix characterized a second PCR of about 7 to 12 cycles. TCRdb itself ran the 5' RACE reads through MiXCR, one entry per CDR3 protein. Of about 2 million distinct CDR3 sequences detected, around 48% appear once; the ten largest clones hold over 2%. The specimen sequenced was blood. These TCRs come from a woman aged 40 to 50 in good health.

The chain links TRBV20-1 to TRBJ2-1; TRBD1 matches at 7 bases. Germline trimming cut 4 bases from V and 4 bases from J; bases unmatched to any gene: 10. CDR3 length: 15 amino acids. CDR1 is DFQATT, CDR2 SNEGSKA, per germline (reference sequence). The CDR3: CSATAGTETYNEQFF. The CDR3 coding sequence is TGCAGTGCTACAGCCGGGACAGAGACTTACAATGAGCAGTTCTTC.

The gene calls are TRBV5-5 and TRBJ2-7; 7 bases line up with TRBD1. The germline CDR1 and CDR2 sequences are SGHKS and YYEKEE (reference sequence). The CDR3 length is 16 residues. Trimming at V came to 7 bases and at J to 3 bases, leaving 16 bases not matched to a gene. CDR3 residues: CASGFDRDNAFYEQYF. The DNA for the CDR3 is TGTGCCAGCGGTTTTGACAGGGACAATGCCTTCTACGAGCAGTACTTC. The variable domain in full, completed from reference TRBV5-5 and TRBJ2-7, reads DAGVTQSPTHLIKTRGQQVTLRCSPISGHKSVSWYQQVLGQGPQFIFQYYEKEERGRGNFPDRFSARQFPNYSSELNVNALLLGDSALYLCASGFDRDNAFYEQYFGPGTRLTVT.

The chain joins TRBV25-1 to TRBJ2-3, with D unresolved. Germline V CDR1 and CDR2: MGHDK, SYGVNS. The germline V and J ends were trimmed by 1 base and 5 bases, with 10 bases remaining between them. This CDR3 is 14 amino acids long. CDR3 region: CASSESRRKDTQYF. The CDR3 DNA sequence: TGTGCCAGCAGTGAATCACGACGTAAAGATACGCAGTATTTT.

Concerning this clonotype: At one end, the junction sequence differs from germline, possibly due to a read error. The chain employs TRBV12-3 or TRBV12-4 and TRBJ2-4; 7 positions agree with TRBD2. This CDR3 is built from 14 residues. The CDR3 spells CASILWGGLDIQYF. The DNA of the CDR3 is TGTGCCAGCATTTTATGGGGGGGGTTGGACATTCAGTACTTC.

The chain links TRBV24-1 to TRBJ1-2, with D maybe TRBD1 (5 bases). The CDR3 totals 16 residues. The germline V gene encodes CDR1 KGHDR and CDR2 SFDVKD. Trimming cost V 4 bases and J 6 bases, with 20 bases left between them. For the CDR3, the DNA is TGTGCCACCAGTGAAGAGGGGAGATCCGGACGCAATGGCTACACCTTC. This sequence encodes CATSEEGRSGRNGYTF.

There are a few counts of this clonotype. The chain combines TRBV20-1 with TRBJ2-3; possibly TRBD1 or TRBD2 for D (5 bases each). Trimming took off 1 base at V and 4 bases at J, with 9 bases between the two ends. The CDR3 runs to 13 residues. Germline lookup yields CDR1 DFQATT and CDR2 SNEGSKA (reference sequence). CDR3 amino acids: CSARGLGADTQYF. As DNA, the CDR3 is TGCAGTGCTAGAGGCCTGGGGGCAGATACGCAGTATTTT.

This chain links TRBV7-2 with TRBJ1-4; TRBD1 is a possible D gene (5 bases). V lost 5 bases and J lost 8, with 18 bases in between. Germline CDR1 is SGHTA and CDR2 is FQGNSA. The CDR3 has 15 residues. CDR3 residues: CASSPRRDQGEKLFF. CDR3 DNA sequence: TGTGCCAGCAGCCCCCGCCGGGATCAGGGAGAAAAACTGTTTTTT.